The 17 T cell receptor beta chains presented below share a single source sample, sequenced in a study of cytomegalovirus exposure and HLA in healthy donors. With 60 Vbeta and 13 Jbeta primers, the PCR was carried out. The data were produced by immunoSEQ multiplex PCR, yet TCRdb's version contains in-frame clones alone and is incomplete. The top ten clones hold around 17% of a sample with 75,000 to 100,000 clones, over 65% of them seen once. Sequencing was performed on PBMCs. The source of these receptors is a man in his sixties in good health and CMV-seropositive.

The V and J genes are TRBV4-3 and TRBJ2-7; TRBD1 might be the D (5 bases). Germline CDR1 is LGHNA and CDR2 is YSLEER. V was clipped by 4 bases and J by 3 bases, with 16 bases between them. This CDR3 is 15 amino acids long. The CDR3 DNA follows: TGCGCCAGCAGCCCTGACAGCAACTCGGGCTACGAGCAGTACTTC. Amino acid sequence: CASSPDSNSGYEQYF.

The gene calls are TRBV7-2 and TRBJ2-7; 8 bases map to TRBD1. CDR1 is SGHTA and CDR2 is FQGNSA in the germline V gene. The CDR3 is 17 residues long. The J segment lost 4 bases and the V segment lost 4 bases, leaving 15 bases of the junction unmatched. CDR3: CASSYNSAGTGIYEQYF. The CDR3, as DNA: TGTGCCAGCAGCTATAACAGCGCCGGGACAGGCATATACGAGCAGTACTTC.

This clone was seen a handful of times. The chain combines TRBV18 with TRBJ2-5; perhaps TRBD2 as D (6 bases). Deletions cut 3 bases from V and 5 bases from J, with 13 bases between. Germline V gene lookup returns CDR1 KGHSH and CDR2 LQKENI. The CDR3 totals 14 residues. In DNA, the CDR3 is TGTGCCAGCTCACCCGGCAGCCGGGGGGAGACCCAGTACTTC. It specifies CASSPGSRGETQYF.

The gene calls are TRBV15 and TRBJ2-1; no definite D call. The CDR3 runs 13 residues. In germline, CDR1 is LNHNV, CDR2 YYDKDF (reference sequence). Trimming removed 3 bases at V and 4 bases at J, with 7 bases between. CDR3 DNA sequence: TGTGCCACCAGCAGTTCCTATTACAATGAGCAGTTCTTC. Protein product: CATSSSYYNEQFF.

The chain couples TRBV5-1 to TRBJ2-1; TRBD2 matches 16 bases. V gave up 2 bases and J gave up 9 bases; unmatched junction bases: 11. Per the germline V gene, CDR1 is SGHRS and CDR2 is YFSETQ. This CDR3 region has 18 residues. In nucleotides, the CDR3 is TGCGCCAGCAGCTTCCCCGGGACTAGCGGGGGGGCCGTCGGTGAGCAGTTCTTC. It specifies CASSFPGTSGGAVGEQFF.

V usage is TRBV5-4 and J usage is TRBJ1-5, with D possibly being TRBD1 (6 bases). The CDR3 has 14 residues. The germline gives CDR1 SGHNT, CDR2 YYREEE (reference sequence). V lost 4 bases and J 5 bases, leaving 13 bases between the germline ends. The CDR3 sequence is CASSVGGGDQPQHF. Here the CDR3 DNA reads TGTGCCAGCAGCGTGGGAGGGGGGGATCAGCCCCAGCATTTT.

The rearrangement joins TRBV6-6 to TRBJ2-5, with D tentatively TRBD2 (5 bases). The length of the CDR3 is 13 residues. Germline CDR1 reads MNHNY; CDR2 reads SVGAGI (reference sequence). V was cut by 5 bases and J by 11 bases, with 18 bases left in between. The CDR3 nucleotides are TGTGCCAGCAGTCTGGAGGAGCGGAGCAGGCAGTACTTC. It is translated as CASSLEERSRQYF.

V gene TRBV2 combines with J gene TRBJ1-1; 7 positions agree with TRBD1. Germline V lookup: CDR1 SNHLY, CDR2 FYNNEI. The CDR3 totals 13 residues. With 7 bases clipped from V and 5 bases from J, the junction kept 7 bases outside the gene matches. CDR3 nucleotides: TGTGCCAGCATTCCAGGGGGGAAGACTGAAGCTTTCTTT. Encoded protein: CASIPGGKTEAFF.

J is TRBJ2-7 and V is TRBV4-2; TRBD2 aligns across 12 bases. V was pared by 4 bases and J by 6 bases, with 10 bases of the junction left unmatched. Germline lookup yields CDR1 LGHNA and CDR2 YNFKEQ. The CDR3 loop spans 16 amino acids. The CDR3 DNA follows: TGTGCCAGCAGCCTTACTAGCGGGGGGTCACCCCTCGAGCAGTACTTC. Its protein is CASSLTSGGSPLEQYF.

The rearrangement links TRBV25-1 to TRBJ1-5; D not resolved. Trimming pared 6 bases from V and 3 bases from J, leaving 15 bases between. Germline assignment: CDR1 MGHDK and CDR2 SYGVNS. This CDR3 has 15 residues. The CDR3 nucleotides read TGTGCCAGCAGCAGCTCCCGGGAACCCAATCAGCCCCAGCATTTT. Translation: CASSSSREPNQPQHF.

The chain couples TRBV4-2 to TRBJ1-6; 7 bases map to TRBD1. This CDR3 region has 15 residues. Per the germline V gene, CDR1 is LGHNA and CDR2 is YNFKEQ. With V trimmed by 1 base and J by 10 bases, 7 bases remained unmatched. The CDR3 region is CASSQGGGGLSPLHF. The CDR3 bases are TGTGCCAGCAGCCAAGGAGGAGGGGGCCTGTCACCCCTCCACTTT.

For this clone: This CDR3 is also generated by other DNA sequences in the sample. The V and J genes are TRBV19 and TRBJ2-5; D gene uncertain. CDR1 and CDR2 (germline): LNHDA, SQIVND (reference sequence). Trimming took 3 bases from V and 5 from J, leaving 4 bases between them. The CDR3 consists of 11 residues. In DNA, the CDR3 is TGTGCCAGTAGTATCAGGGAGACCCAGTACTTC. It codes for CASSIRETQYF.

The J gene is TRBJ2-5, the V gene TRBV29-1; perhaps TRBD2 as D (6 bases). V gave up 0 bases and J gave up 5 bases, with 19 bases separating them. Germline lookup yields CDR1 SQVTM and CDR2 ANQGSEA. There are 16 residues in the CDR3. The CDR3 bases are TGCAGCGTTGAAGATCGGCGGGACTTAAAGGGGGAGACCCAGTACTTC. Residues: CSVEDRRDLKGETQYF.

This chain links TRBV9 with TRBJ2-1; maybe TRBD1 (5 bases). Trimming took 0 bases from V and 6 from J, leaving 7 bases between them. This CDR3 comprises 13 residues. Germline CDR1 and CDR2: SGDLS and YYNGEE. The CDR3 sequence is CASSVVQGNEQFF. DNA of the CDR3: TGTGCCAGCAGCGTAGTTCAGGGCAATGAGCAGTTCTTC.

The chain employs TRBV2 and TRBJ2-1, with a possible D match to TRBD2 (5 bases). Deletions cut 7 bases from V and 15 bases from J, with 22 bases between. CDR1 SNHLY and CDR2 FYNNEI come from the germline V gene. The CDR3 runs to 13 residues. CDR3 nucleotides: TGTGCCAGCACTGCCGCCGGGGTGGTTTTCGCGTTCTTC. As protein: CASTAAGVVFAFF.

The CDR3, as DNA: TGTGCCAGCAGCTCGGGACAGGCGCTTAATGAAAAACTGTTTTTT. Translation gives CASSSGQALNEKLFF. The chain is built from TRBV7-2 and TRBJ1-4; 8 nucleotides match TRBD1. J gave up 4 bases and V 4 bases, and 5 bases lay outside the gene matches. Germline lookup yields CDR1 SGHTA and CDR2 FQGNSA. CDR3 length: 15 residues.

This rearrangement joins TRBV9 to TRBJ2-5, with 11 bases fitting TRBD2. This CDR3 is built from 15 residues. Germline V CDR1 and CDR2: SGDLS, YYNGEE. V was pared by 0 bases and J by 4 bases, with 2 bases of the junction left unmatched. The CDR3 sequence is CASSVGLAGLETQYF. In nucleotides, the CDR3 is TGTGCCAGCAGCGTAGGACTAGCGGGGCTAGAGACCCAGTACTTC.